A single sample is the source of the 28 T cell receptor beta chains below, sequenced in a study of blood T cell repertoires in COVID-19. The protocol was immunoSEQ multiplex PCR, while the TCRdb copy is restricted to in-frame clones and leaves out a portion. The sample lists roughly 130,000 clones, about 86% occurring once. The sample was PBMCs or T cells enriched from blood (not recorded which). These receptors were collected from a woman aged 45-59 years who had recovered from COVID-19.

J is TRBJ2-1 and V is TRBV19; 12 bases line up with TRBD1. The CDR3 runs 17 residues. Germline CDR1 reads LNHDA; CDR2 reads SQIVND (reference sequence). V lost 2 bases, J lost 7 bases, and 9 bases stayed unmatched. As DNA, the CDR3 is TGTGCCAGTAGTATAACTGGGGGGACAGGGGGCAGGAATGAGCAGTTCTTC. As protein: CASSITGGTGGRNEQFF.

V and J are TRBV19 and TRBJ1-1; D unresolved. There are 13 residues in the CDR3. V gave up 6 bases and J gave up 3 bases, with 11 bases separating them. CDR1 and CDR2 (germline): LNHDA, SQIVND (reference sequence). CDR3 amino acids: CASSLNYYTEAFF. CDR3 coding DNA: TGTGCCAGTAGCCTAAACTACTACACTGAAGCTTTCTTT. Combining the CDR3 with reference TRBV19 and TRBJ1-1 gives the whole variable domain DGGITQSPKYLFRKEGQNVTLSCEQNLNHDAMYWYRQDPGQGLRLIYYSQIVNDFQKGDIAEGYSVSREKKESFPLTVTSAQKNPTAFYLCASSLNYYTEAFFGQGTRLTVV.

This clone turned up a few times. V usage is TRBV5-4 and J usage is TRBJ2-3; 15 bases fit TRBD2. J gave up 5 bases and V 3 bases, and 4 bases lay outside the gene matches. The CDR3 runs 16 residues. From germline, CDR1 is SGHNT and CDR2 YYREEE (reference sequence). The CDR3 spells CASSSGLAGGQDTQYF. The CDR3 region has the DNA TGTGCCAGCAGCTCAGGACTAGCGGGGGGGCAAGATACGCAGTATTTT.

This clone was observed once. The chain links TRBV6-5 to TRBJ1-5; a weak D match, TRBD1 (6 bases). Germline V gene lookup returns CDR1 MNHEY and CDR2 SVGAGI. This CDR3 contains 13 residues. Trimming pared 4 bases from V and 6 bases from J, leaving 10 bases between. This chain's CDR3 is CASSLDRIQPQHF. DNA of the CDR3: TGTGCCAGCAGTTTGGACAGAATTCAGCCCCAGCATTTT.

V and J are TRBV19 and TRBJ2-3; 8 bases agree with TRBD1. CDR3 length equals 16 residues. With V trimmed by 5 bases and J by 5 bases, 12 bases remained unmatched. CDR1 and CDR2 from the germline V gene are LNHDA and SQIVND (reference sequence). The CDR3: CASSPPGGGLVDTQYF. For the CDR3, the DNA is TGTGCCAGTAGTCCCCCAGGGGGCGGATTGGTAGATACGCAGTATTTT.

This rearrangement joins TRBV6-2 or TRBV6-3 to TRBJ2-3; perhaps TRBD1 as D (5 bases). The CDR3 extends over 18 amino acids. The germline gives CDR1 MNHEY, CDR2 SVGEGT. V was pared by 0 bases and J by 2 bases, with 18 bases between. CDR3 amino acids: CASSYSPRAGTFTDTQYF. The CDR3 nucleotides read TGTGCCAGCAGTTACTCCCCCAGGGCAGGTACCTTCACAGATACGCAGTATTTT.

V gene TRBV3-1 (or the pseudogene TRBV3-2) combines with J gene TRBJ2-5; tentatively, D is TRBD2 (6 bases). Trimming stripped 0 bases from V and 7 bases from J, with 15 bases between. The CDR3 is made up of 15 amino acids. Germline CDR1 is LGHDT and CDR2 is YNNKEL (reference sequence). The CDR3 protein is CASSQERTGVGTQYF. DNA for the CDR3: TGTGCCAGCAGCCAAGAAAGGACGGGGGTCGGGACCCAGTACTTC.

The J gene is TRBJ2-1, the V gene TRBV3-1 (or the pseudogene TRBV3-2); 10 nucleotides line up with TRBD2. Germline CDR1 LGHDT, CDR2 YNNKEL (reference sequence). V trimming: 4 bases; J trimming: 0 bases; junction bases outside the gene matches: 9. There are 18 residues in the CDR3. The CDR3 spells CASSLTSGSISSYNEQFF. As DNA, the CDR3 is TGTGCCAGCAGCCTGACTAGCGGGTCTATAAGCTCCTACAATGAGCAGTTCTTC.

The chain joins TRBV2 to TRBJ1-6; TRBD1 matches 7 bases. V was clipped by 0 bases and J by 10 bases; unmatched bases: 6. From germline, CDR1 is SNHLY and CDR2 FYNNEI. The CDR3 totals 15 residues. The CDR3 nucleotides are TGTGCCAGCAGTGAAGCGAGGGGGCTGGGCTCACCCCTCCACTTT. Its translation: CASSEARGLGSPLHF.

The V call is TRBV4-1, the J call TRBJ2-5; TRBD2 aligns across 8 bases. The CDR3 loop spans 15 amino acids. Unmatched junction bases numbered 5, after V lost 4 bases and J lost 1 base. The germline V gene has CDR1 MGHRA and CDR2 YSYEKL. The CDR3 DNA sequence: TGCGCCAGCAGCCCGCCCGGGGGGGGCCAAGAGACCCAGTACTTC. This codes for CASSPPGGGQETQYF.

The rearrangement uses TRBV3-1 (or the pseudogene TRBV3-2) and TRBJ2-5; D possibly corresponds to TRBD2 (5 bases). The CDR3 totals 15 residues. Looked up from germline, CDR1 is LGHDT and CDR2 is YNNKEL (reference sequence). Trimming left V 1 base short and J 3 bases short, with 12 bases between. CDR3 sequence (DNA): TGTGCCAGCAGCCAAGCTAATAGGGAGAAAGAGACCCAGTACTTC. Residues: CASSQANREKETQYF.

The genes are TRBV7-9 and TRBJ2-7; a possible D gene is TRBD1 (5 bases). V shed 5 bases and J shed 5 bases, with 13 bases lying between them. CDR3 length: 13 amino acids. Looked up from germline, CDR1 is SEHNR and CDR2 is FQNEAQ (reference sequence). The DNA for the CDR3 is TGTGCCAGCAGCCCTACAGGTGCCCACGAGCAGTACTTC. Encoded protein: CASSPTGAHEQYF. Full variable domain (missing parts from reference TRBV7-9 and TRBJ2-7): DTGVSQNPRHKITKRGQNVTFRCDPISEHNRLYWYRQTLGQGPEFLTYFQNEAQLEKSRLLSDRFSAERPKGSFSTLEIQRTEQGDSAMYLCASSPTGAHEQYFGPGTRLTVT.

This sequence joins TRBV5-8 and TRBJ1-2; TRBD1 matches 9 bases. The CDR3 runs to 15 residues. Losses at the gene ends were 4 bases for V and 8 bases for J; bases not matched to a gene: 12. The germline gives CDR1 SGHTS, CDR2 YDEGEE. As DNA, the CDR3 is TGTGCCAGCAGCGACCCTCGTCGGGACAGGGCCGGCTACACCTTC. Its translation is CASSDPRRDRAGYTF.

The rearrangement uses TRBV29-1 and TRBJ1-1, with 8 bases fitting TRBD1. The CDR3 spans 15 residues. Trimming at V came to 1 base and at J to 4 bases, leaving 8 bases not matched to a gene. Germline loops: CDR1 SQVTM, CDR2 ANQGSEA. CDR3 nucleotide sequence: TGCAGCGTTGAAGTAACAGGGGGAATTGTCACTGAAGCTTTCTTT. This encodes CSVEVTGGIVTEAFF. The full variable domain, its missing parts supplied by reference TRBV29-1 and TRBJ1-1, is SAVISQKPSRDICQRGTSLTIQCQVDSQVTMMFWYRQQPGQSLTLIATANQGSEATYESGFVIDKFPISRPNLTFSTLTVSNMSPEDSSIYLCSVEVTGGIVTEAFFGQGTRLTVV.

As concerns this clone: Other DNA sequences in this specimen translate into the identical CDR3. This rearrangement joins TRBV3-1 (or the pseudogene TRBV3-2) to TRBJ2-5; D is possibly TRBD2 (6 bases). The CDR3 contains 14 residues. Germline V gene data show CDR1 as LGHDT and CDR2 as YNNKEL (reference sequence). V was pared by 3 bases and J by 4 bases, with 12 bases between. The CDR3 loop is CASSQGVGGETQYF. CDR3 in DNA: TGTGCCAGCAGCCAGGGTGTGGGGGGAGAGACCCAGTACTTC.

This chain links TRBV5-1 with TRBJ2-3; TRBD1 aligns across 11 bases. V trimming: 4 bases; J trimming: 2 bases; junction bases outside the gene matches: 6. This CDR3 comprises 16 residues. From germline, CDR1 is SGHRS and CDR2 YFSETQ. The CDR3 reads CASSGGQGESTDTQYF. As DNA, the CDR3 is TGCGCCAGCAGCGGGGGACAGGGGGAGTCCACAGATACGCAGTATTTT.

V gene TRBV13 combines with J gene TRBJ2-1, with TRBD1 matching over 9 bases. Looked up from germline, CDR1 is PRHDT and CDR2 is FYEKMQ (reference sequence). V dropped 4 bases and J dropped 9; count of bases not matched to a gene: 7. This CDR3 spans 14 amino acids. The CDR3 loop is CASSWTGEGIEQFF. CDR3 nucleotides: TGTGCCAGCAGCTGGACAGGGGAAGGCATTGAGCAGTTCTTC.

The chain links TRBV16 to TRBJ1-1, with D maybe TRBD1 (5 bases). The CDR3 contains 19 residues. The germline gives CDR1 KGHSY, CDR2 FQNENV. Trimming took off 4 bases at V and 3 bases at J, with 27 bases between the two ends. The CDR3 loop is CASSPPRGASRVRDTEAFF. For the CDR3, the DNA is TGTGCCAGCAGCCCCCCGCGGGGAGCCTCCAGGGTGAGGGACACTGAAGCTTTCTTT. Looking up the rest from reference TRBV16 and TRBJ1-1 gives the full variable domain: GEEVAQTPKHLVRGEGQKAKLYCAPIKGHSYVFWYQQVLKNEFKFLISFQNENVFDETGMPKERFSAKCLPNSPCSLEIQATKLEDSAVYFCASSPPRGASRVRDTEAFFGQGTRLTVV.

This chain uses TRBV6-2 or TRBV6-3 with TRBJ1-5; D gene uncertain. This CDR3 region has 14 residues. Germline V gene sequence: CDR1 MNHEY, CDR2 SVGEGT. V was pared by 3 bases and J by 5 bases, with 11 bases between. DNA for the CDR3: TGTGCCAGCAGTTATGTGCCGCGGGATCAGCCCCAGCATTTT. As protein: CASSYVPRDQPQHF.

This chain links TRBV11-2 with TRBJ1-5, with D possibly being TRBD1 (6 bases). CDR3 length: 13 residues. The V gene lost 5 bases and the J gene lost 9 bases, with 14 bases spanning the gap. Germline lookup yields CDR1 SGHAT and CDR2 FQNNGV. This CDR3 is CASSGSQGRPQHF. The CDR3, as DNA: TGTGCCAGCAGCGGGTCTCAGGGGAGGCCCCAGCATTTT.

This clone has a count of ten or more. The chain joins TRBV2 to TRBJ1-6; TRBD1 matches 10 bases. Per germline, CDR1 SNHLY and CDR2 FYNNEI. The V segment lost 9 bases and the J segment 10 bases; nucleotides outside the gene matches: 12. The length of the CDR3 is 15 residues. CDR3 amino acids: CASRDFRDRGSPLHF. CDR3 sequence (DNA): TGTGCCAGTAGGGACTTCCGGGACAGGGGATCACCCCTCCACTTT.

This clone was found a few times. This chain joins TRBV27 and TRBJ1-6; maybe TRBD1 (6 bases). Germline-derived CDR1 and CDR2 are MNHEY and SMNVEV (reference sequence). The V end lost 6 bases, the J end lost 7 bases, and 19 bases lay between the germline ends. The CDR3 extends over 16 amino acids. The CDR3 nucleotides read TGTGCCAGCAGGGTGGGGGCGCTAACGGGGAATTCACCCCTCCACTTT. The encoded protein is CASRVGALTGNSPLHF.

The CDR3 here is CASSRAGGPEAFF. CDR3 sequence (DNA): TGCGCCAGCAGCCGGGCGGGGGGCCCTGAAGCTTTCTTT. The rearrangement uses TRBV5-1 and TRBJ1-1; TRBD1 might be the D (6 bases). Germline loops: CDR1 SGHRS, CDR2 YFSETQ. The CDR3 length is 13 residues. Trimming pared 4 bases from V and 6 bases from J, leaving 13 bases between.

This chain uses TRBV28 with TRBJ1-6; 9 nucleotides agree with TRBD1. CDR3 length: 16 amino acids. Germline assignment: CDR1 MDHEN and CDR2 SYDVKM. The trim removed 4 bases at V and 9 bases at J, leaving 10 bases unmatched. This CDR3 is CASSSWSGQGFSPLHF. The CDR3 nucleotides are TGTGCCAGCAGTTCTTGGTCGGGACAGGGTTTTTCACCCCTCCACTTT.

This clone was recorded once. This chain uses TRBV12-5 with TRBJ1-3; 9 positions match TRBD1. With V trimmed by 6 bases and J by 6 bases, 6 bases remained unmatched. This CDR3 is built from 14 residues. The germline V gene encodes CDR1 LGHNT and CDR2 FRNRAP. CDR3 in amino acids: CASGSDRGENTIYF. The CDR3 nucleotides read TGTGCTAGTGGCTCGGACAGGGGTGAAAACACCATATATTTT.

The chain employs TRBV12-3 or TRBV12-4 and TRBJ2-2; TRBD2 aligns across 8 bases. This CDR3 is built from 13 residues. The J segment lost 6 bases and the V segment lost 6 bases, leaving 3 bases of the junction unmatched. CDR3: CASSLGLAGELFF. The CDR3 DNA reads TGTGCCAGCAGCCTGGGACTAGCCGGGGAGCTGTTTTTT.

The V call is TRBV7-9, the J call TRBJ2-7; 9 bases align to TRBD2. The trim removed 5 bases at V and 3 bases at J, leaving 5 bases unmatched. CDR1 is SEHNR and CDR2 is FQNEAQ in the germline V gene (reference sequence). There are 14 residues in the CDR3. The CDR3 region is CASSSSGGDYEQYF. CDR3 DNA: TGTGCCAGCAGCAGTAGCGGGGGAGACTACGAGCAGTACTTC.

This clone was detected only a few times. This chain uses TRBV5-3 with TRBJ1-5; TRBD1 agrees at 9 bases. TRBV5-3 is recorded as an ORF, its role being uncertain. The CDR3 is made up of 18 amino acids. The junction had 13 bases not matched to a gene; V was cut back by 4 bases and J by 2 bases. In nucleotides, the CDR3 is TGTGCCAGAAGCCCGTCCCGGGACAGGGTAGGCGGCAATCAGCCCCAGCATTTT. It yields the protein CARSPSRDRVGGNQPQHF.